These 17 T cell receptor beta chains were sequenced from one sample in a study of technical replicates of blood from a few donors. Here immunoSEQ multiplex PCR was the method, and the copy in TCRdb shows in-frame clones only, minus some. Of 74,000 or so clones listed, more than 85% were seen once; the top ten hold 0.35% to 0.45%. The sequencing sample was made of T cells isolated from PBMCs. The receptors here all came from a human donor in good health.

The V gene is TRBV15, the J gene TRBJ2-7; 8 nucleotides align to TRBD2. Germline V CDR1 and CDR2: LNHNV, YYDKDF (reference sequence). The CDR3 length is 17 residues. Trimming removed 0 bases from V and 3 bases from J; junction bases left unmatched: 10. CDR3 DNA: TGTGCCACCAGCAGAGAAGGGGCAGCGGGAGACATCTACGAGCAGTACTTC. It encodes CATSREGAAGDIYEQYF.

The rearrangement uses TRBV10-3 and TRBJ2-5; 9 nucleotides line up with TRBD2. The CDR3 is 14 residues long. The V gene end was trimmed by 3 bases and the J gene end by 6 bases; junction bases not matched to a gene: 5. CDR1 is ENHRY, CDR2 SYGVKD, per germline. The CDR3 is CAISDAGGPKTQYF. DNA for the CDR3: TGTGCCATCAGTGACGCGGGAGGGCCCAAGACCCAGTACTTC.

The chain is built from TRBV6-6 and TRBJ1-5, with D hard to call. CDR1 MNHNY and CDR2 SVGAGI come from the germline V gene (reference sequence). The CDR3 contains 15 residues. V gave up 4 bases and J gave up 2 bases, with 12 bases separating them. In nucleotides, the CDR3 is TGTGCCAGCAGTTGGCGGGGATTCGGCAATCAGCCCCAGCATTTT. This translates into CASSWRGFGNQPQHF.

DNA for the CDR3: TGCGCCAGCAGCCGCCTGGGGGAGGAAGATACGCAGTATTTT. This translates into CASSRLGEEDTQYF. This chain connects TRBV4-3 to TRBJ2-3; tentative D call: TRBD2 (6 bases). The CDR3 is 14 residues long. With 4 bases removed from V and 5 bases from J, the gap between germline ends came to 13 bases. Per the germline V gene, CDR1 is LGHNA and CDR2 is YSLEER.

CDR3 in amino acids: CASSYRGGYTF. DNA of the CDR3: TGTGCCAGCAGTTACAGGGGGGGCTACACCTTC. V is TRBV6-5 and J is TRBJ1-2; D is possibly TRBD1 (6 bases). Germline assignment: CDR1 MNHEY and CDR2 SVGAGI. Trimming removed 2 bases at V and 8 bases at J, with 6 bases between. The CDR3 has 11 residues.

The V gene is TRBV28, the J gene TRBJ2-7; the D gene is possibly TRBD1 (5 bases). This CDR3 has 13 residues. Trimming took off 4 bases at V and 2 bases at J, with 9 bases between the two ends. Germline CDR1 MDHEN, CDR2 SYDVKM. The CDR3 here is CASSSDSPYEQYF. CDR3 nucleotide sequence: TGTGCCAGCAGTTCCGACAGTCCCTACGAGCAGTACTTC.

CDR3 in DNA: TGTGCCAGCATGGAGAGGAGCTCCTACGAGCAGTACTTC. It encodes CASMERSSYEQYF. V gene TRBV19 combines with J gene TRBJ2-7; D uncertain. CDR1 and CDR2 from the germline V gene are LNHDA and SQIVND (reference sequence). This CDR3 has 13 amino acids. V lost 9 bases, J lost 0 bases, and 12 bases lay in between.

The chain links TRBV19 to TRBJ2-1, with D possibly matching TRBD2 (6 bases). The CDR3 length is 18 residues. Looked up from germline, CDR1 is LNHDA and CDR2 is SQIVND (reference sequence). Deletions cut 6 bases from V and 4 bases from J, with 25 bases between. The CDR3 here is CASSSGLKYPATYNEQFF. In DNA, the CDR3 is TGTGCCAGTAGCTCTGGACTAAAGTATCCTGCCACGTACAATGAGCAGTTCTTC.

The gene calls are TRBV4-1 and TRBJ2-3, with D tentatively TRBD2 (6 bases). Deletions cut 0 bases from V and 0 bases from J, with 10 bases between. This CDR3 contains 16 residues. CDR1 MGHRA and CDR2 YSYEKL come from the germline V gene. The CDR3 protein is CASSQDWGLSTDTQYF. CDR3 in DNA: TGCGCCAGCAGCCAAGACTGGGGACTCAGCACAGATACGCAGTATTTT.

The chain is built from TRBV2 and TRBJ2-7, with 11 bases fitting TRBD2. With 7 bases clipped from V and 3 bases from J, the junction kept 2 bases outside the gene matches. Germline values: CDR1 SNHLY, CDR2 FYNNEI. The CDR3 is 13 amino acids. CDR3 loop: CASIGTSGYEQYF. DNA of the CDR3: TGTGCCAGCATCGGGACTAGCGGCTACGAGCAGTACTTC. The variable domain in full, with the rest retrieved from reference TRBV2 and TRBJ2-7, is EPEVTQTPSHQVTQMGQEVILRCVPISNHLYFYWYRQILGQKVEFLVSFYNNEISEKSEIFDDQFSVERPDGSNFTLKIRSTKLEDSAMYFCASIGTSGYEQYFGPGTRLTVT.

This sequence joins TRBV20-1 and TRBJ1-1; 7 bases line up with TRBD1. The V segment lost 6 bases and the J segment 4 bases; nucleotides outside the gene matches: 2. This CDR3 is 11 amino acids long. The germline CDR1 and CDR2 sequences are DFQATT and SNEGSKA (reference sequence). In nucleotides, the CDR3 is TGCAGTGCCCGGGACAGCACTGAAGCTTTCTTT. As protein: CSARDSTEAFF.

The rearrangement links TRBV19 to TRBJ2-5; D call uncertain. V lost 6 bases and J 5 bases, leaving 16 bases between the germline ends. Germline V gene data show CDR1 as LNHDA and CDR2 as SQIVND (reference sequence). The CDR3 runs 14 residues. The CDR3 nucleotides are TGTGCCAGTAGCCTTTCCAGTAACACCGAGACCCAGTACTTC. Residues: CASSLSSNTETQYF.

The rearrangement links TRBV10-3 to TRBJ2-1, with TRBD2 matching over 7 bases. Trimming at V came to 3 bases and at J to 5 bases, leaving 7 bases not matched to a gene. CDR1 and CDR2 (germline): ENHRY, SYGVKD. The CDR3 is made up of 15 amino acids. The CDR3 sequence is CAISEGRERNNEQFF. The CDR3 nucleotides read TGTGCCATCAGTGAAGGGCGGGAGCGGAACAATGAGCAGTTCTTC.

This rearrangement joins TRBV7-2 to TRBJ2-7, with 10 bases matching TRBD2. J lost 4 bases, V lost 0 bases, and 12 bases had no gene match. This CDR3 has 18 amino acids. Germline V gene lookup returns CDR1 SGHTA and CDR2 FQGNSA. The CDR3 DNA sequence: TGTGCCAGCAGCTTAGCGAACACAGCGGGAGGGCCCGTGTACGAGCAGTACTTC. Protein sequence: CASSLANTAGGPVYEQYF.

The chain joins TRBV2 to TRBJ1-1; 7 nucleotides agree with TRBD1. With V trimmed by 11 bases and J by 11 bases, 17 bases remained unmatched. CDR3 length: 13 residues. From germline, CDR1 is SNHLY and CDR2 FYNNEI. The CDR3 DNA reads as TGTGCCTCCCTTGAAGAGGGGGCAGGGGTGGCTTTCTTT. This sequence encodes CASLEEGAGVAFF.

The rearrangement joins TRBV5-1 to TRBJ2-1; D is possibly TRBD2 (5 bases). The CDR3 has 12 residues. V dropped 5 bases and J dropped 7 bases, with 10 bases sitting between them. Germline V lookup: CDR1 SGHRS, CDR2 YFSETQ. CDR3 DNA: TGCGCCAGCAGACTAGGCTTAAATGAGCAGTTCTTC. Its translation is CASRLGLNEQFF.

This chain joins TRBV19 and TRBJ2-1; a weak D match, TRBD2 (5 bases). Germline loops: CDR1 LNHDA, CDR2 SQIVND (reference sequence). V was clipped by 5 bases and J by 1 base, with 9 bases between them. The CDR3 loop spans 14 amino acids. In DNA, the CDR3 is TGTGCCAGTAGTCAGACGGGGTCCTACAATGAGCAGTTCTTC. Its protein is CASSQTGSYNEQFF.